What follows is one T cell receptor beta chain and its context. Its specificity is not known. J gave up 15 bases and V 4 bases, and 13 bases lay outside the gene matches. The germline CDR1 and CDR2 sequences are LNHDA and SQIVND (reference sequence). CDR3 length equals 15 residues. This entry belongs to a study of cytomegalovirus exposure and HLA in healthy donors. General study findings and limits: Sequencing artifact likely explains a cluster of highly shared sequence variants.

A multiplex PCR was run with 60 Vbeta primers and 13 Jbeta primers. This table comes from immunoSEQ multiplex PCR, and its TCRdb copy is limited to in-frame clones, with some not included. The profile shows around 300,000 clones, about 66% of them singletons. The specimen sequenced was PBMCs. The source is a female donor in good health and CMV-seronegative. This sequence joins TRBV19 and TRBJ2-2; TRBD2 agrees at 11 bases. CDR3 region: CASSTEIGTSGRMFF. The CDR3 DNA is TGTGCCAGTAGTACCGAAATCGGGACTAGCGGAAGGATGTTTTTT.